This T cell receptor (beta chain) was recorded in a study of blood T cell repertoires in COVID-19. Study background: Sites in the United States, Italy and Spain provided acute and convalescent COVID-19 samples. PBMCs, B-cell-depleted T cells, or T cells were the source of the cDNA or gDNA that made up the material.

Repertoires were generated with immunoSEQ multiplex PCR, while TCRdb's copy carries only in-frame clones and drops some. Of more than 200,000 clones in the sample, roughly 80% were seen once. The sequenced sample was peripheral blood. The TCR comes from a woman over 75 with COVID-19, enrolled during active disease.

CDR3: CASRPGQGGAFF. CDR3 nucleotides: TGTGCCAGCAGACCCGGACAGGGTGGAGCTTTCTTT. The rearrangement uses TRBV6-5 and TRBJ1-1, with 8 positions matching TRBD1. The germline gives CDR1 MNHEY, CDR2 SVGAGI. This CDR3 region has 12 residues. Unmatched junction bases numbered 7, after V lost 6 bases and J lost 10 bases.